This T cell receptor (beta chain) was retrieved from a study of blood T cell repertoires in COVID-19. Study overall: Specimens from acute and convalescent COVID-19 originated in the United States, Italy and Spain. T cells, B-cell-depleted T cells, or PBMCs supplied cDNA or gDNA.

CDR1 KGHDR and CDR2 SFDVKD come from the germline V gene. V shed 8 bases and J 2 bases; nucleotides not matched to a gene: 2. The CDR3 is 14 residues long. Original processing notes: For nucleated cells, counts were estimated from reference gene primer amplification. The table came from immunoSEQ multiplex PCR; TCRdb's copy has only in-frame clones and leaves some out. The V and J calls and clone size come from that table; D and trimming were worked out from the DNA. The sample includes 100,000 to 150,000 clones, around nine tenths of them seen just once. Seattle's cohort entered during active infection and was followed longitudinally.

The chain combines TRBV24-1 with TRBJ2-2; 9 positions match TRBD1. The TCR comes from a man between 60 and 75 years old with COVID-19, enrolled during active disease. Material for sequencing was peripheral blood. The CDR3 sequence is CATMGQGNTGELFF. The CDR3 DNA sequence: TGTGCCACCATGGGACAGGGAAACACCGGGGAGCTGTTTTTT.